A single TCR beta chain is shown here with its context. As processed by the authors: Using reference gene primer amplification, nucleated cell counts were estimated. Here immunoSEQ multiplex PCR was the method, and the copy in TCRdb shows in-frame clones only, minus some. The V and J calls and clone size are taken from that table; D and trimming were inferred from the DNA. The data hold about 250,000 clones, with about nine tenths observed a single time. Between the trimmed V and J ends, which lost 0 bases and 5 bases, there was a span of 14 bases. This CDR3 has 16 residues. The germline V gene has CDR1 GTSNPN and CDR2 SVGIG (reference sequence). The data were taken from a study of blood T cell repertoires in COVID-19. Grouping used clinical history reported by participants in a survey and questionnaire.

This receptor was obtained from a young woman with acute COVID-19. The material sequenced was PBMCs or T cells enriched from blood (not recorded which). This rearrangement joins TRBV30 to TRBJ1-6, with D maybe TRBD1 (5 bases). The CDR3 nucleotides are TGTGCCTGGAGTGTAGCGATGGGGCGGAATAATTCACCCCTCCACTTT. Amino acids: CAWSVAMGRNNSPLHF.